The following is a TCR beta chain sequence with its context. A read error may account for a junction end that differs from germline. This entry belongs to a study of CD8+CD57+ T cells in acquired aplastic anemia. The TCR beta profiling, which covered VDJ combination and CDR3 sequence, was carried out using genomic DNA as the template. TCRdb passed the reads through MiXCR, listing each CDR3 protein once. Here the sample spans 100,000 to 150,000 distinct CDR3 sequences, 48% being singletons. This CDR3 is 14 amino acids long. Per the germline V gene, CDR1 is SEHNR and CDR2 is FQNEAQ (reference sequence).

This receptor was obtained from a human donor in good health, serving as a control. The sample taken for sequencing was sorted CD4+, CD8+, or CD8+CD57+ T cells (not recorded which) from PBMCs. V is TRBV7-9 and J is TRBJ1-1, with a tentative D call TRBD1 (5 bases). The DNA for the CDR3 is TGTGCCAGCAGCGCCGAACAGGAGAACACTGAAGCTTCCTTT. Amino acids: CASSAEQENTEASF.